These 22 T cell receptor beta chains were all obtained from the same sample, sequenced in a study of T cells in Graves' hyperthyroidism and ophthalmopathy. Researchers took RNA transcripts and amplified the TCR beta CDR3 regions from them. TCR CDR3 regions were first amplified by RT-PCR with HTBI primers. TCRdb itself ran the multiplex PCR reads through MiXCR, one entry per CDR3 protein. The sample yields about 600,000 distinct CDR3 sequences, 16% seen once. Sequencing used blood. All receptors come from a woman in her thirties or forties with Graves' ophthalmopathy.

This clonotype was recorded at least ten times. J is TRBJ2-7 and V is TRBV2; possibly TRBD2 for D (7 bases). V was shortened by 6 bases and J by 6 bases, with 15 bases between the two germline ends. This CDR3 region has 13 residues. Looked up from germline, CDR1 is SNHLY and CDR2 is FYNNEI. The CDR3 loop reads CASSEGGPREQYF. The CDR3 DNA reads as TGTGCCAGCAGCGAGGGGGGGCCACGCGAGCAGTACTTC.

The chain couples TRBV27 to TRBJ2-1; 8 bases agree with TRBD1. The trim removed 1 base at V and 5 bases at J, leaving 7 bases unmatched. This CDR3 region has 16 residues. Germline assignment: CDR1 MNHEY and CDR2 SMNVEV (reference sequence). The CDR3 region has the DNA TGTGCCAGCAGTTTATATCCGGGACAGGCCCACAATGAGCAGTTCTTC. Translated: CASSLYPGQAHNEQFF.

This clonotype was found a few times. The chain combines TRBV12-3 or TRBV12-4 with TRBJ2-2; perhaps TRBD1 as D (6 bases). V was trimmed by 6 bases and J by 0 bases, leaving 20 bases between them. The CDR3 sequence is 18 residues long. The CDR3 DNA follows: TGTGCCAGCAGCTCACTTGACAGGCCCCCCACGAACACCGGGGAGCTGTTTTTT. Protein product: CASSSLDRPPTNTGELFF.

This clonotype has just a few counts. V usage is TRBV7-9 and J usage is TRBJ1-2, with a weak D call TRBD1 (6 bases). Trimming stripped 4 bases from V and 3 bases from J, with 15 bases between. This CDR3 has 15 amino acids. Germline V gene data show CDR1 as SEHNR and CDR2 as FQNEAQ (reference sequence). CDR3 DNA sequence: TGTGCCAGCAGCTCCCTTGGAGGGGGGGACTATGGCTACACCTTC. It translates to CASSSLGGGDYGYTF.

This clonotype was seen many times. This chain connects TRBV5-1 to TRBJ1-1, with 8 bases identical to TRBD1. This CDR3 contains 15 residues. V shed 4 bases and J 4 bases; nucleotides not matched to a gene: 9. Germline CDR1 SGHRS, CDR2 YFSETQ. The CDR3 is CASSHSGQGGTEAFF. CDR3 sequence (DNA): TGCGCCAGCAGCCATTCCGGACAGGGAGGCACTGAAGCTTTCTTT.

This clonotype has ten or more counts. CDR3 residues: CASSHTNSNQPQHF. CDR3 nucleotide sequence: TGTGCCAGCAGCCACACCAATAGCAATCAGCCCCAGCATTTT. This rearrangement joins TRBV28 to TRBJ1-5; D not certain. Germline values: CDR1 MDHEN, CDR2 SYDVKM. The CDR3 has 14 residues. The V end was cut by 6 bases, the J end by 0 bases, with 9 bases between.

This clonotype was seen a few times. The V call is TRBV6-4, the J call TRBJ2-1; the D gene is possibly TRBD2 (7 bases). Germline V gene data show CDR1 as MRHNA and CDR2 as SNTAGT. V shed 0 bases and J shed 1 base, with 10 bases lying between them. The CDR3 sequence is 16 residues long. The CDR3 sequence is CASSDSGGGSYNEQFF. In nucleotides, the CDR3 is TGTGCCAGCAGTGACTCAGGGGGGGGATCCTACAATGAGCAGTTCTTC.

There are many counts of this clonotype. V gene TRBV5-1 combines with J gene TRBJ2-1; D may be TRBD1 (6 bases). The CDR3 consists of 16 residues. CDR1 SGHRS and CDR2 YFSETQ come from the germline V gene. V dropped 1 base and J dropped 4 bases, with 15 bases sitting between them. CDR3 sequence: CASSLPGGGSYNEQFF. The DNA of the CDR3 is TGCGCCAGCAGCTTGCCGGGTGGGGGCTCGTACAATGAGCAGTTCTTC.

This clonotype was recorded at least ten times. The V and J genes are TRBV2 and TRBJ2-2; 8 bases agree with TRBD1. CDR3 length equals 15 residues. The J segment lost 7 bases and the V segment lost 6 bases, leaving 10 bases of the junction unmatched. The germline gives CDR1 SNHLY, CDR2 FYNNEI. The CDR3 bases are TGTGCCAGCAGGCCAGGACAGGGACTTAGCGGGGAGCTGTTTTTT. Amino acid sequence: CASRPGQGLSGELFF.

The sample holds many counts of this clonotype. This chain joins TRBV6-5 and TRBJ1-5; 7 nucleotides agree with TRBD1. V was pared by 0 bases and J by 3 bases, with 2 bases of the junction left unmatched. Germline CDR1 reads MNHEY; CDR2 reads SVGAGI. The CDR3 runs to 15 residues. Here the CDR3 DNA reads TGTGCCAGCAGTTACTCACAGGGGAACAATCAGCCCCAGCATTTT. Translation gives CASSYSQGNNQPQHF.

J is TRBJ2-1 and V is TRBV29-1; D gene ambiguous. The length of the CDR3 is 11 residues. Germline V lookup: CDR1 SQVTM, CDR2 ANQGSEA. V was clipped by 4 bases and J by 12 bases, with 13 bases between them. Here the CDR3 reads CSVVLIAGQFF. The CDR3 DNA is TGCAGCGTTGTTCTCATCGCTGGGCAGTTCTTC.

This clonotype was found a few times. CDR3 nucleotides: TGCAGTGCTAGAGCAAGGGACCAAGATCAGCCCCAGCATTTT. Translating it yields CSARARDQDQPQHF. The chain carries TRBV20-1 and TRBJ1-5, with D possibly being TRBD1 (5 bases). The germline V gene has CDR1 DFQATT and CDR2 SNEGSKA (reference sequence). The V end lost 1 base, the J end lost 5 bases, and 12 bases lay between the germline ends. The CDR3 has 14 amino acids.

J is TRBJ2-3 and V is TRBV7-9; D possibly matches TRBD1 or TRBD2 (7 bases each). V was shortened by 4 bases and J by 2 bases, with 22 bases between the two germline ends. This CDR3 comprises 18 residues. From germline, CDR1 is SEHNR and CDR2 FQNEAQ (reference sequence). CDR3 DNA: TGTGCCAGCAGCTCCCTTAGGGGGGGGACAGCCGACACAGATACGCAGTATTTT. Amino acid sequence: CASSSLRGGTADTDTQYF.

V and J are TRBV20-1 and TRBJ2-7, with 11 bases aligning to TRBD1. Germline CDR1 and CDR2: DFQATT and SNEGSKA (reference sequence). The CDR3 totals 16 residues. Trimming at V came to 6 bases and at J to 3 bases, leaving 13 bases not matched to a gene. The CDR3 bases are TGCAGTGCCAACCAGGACAGGGGGCATTTTAGCTACGAGCAGTACTTC. Encoded protein: CSANQDRGHFSYEQYF.

The V and J genes are TRBV19 and TRBJ1-5, with D possibly being TRBD1 (5 bases). The CDR3 spans 14 residues. Trimming removed 11 bases at V and 0 bases at J, with 14 bases between. Germline CDR1 and CDR2: LNHDA and SQIVND (reference sequence). The DNA for the CDR3 is TGTGCCGGGGGTCGTGGATATAGCAATCAGCCCCAGCATTTT. This encodes CAGGRGYSNQPQHF.

This clonotype was found many times. The rearrangement uses TRBV7-8 and TRBJ2-1, with D maybe TRBD2 (6 bases). The CDR3 length is 17 residues. Per germline, CDR1 SGHVS and CDR2 FQNEAQ. Trimming took off 2 bases at V and 0 bases at J, with 14 bases between the two ends. The CDR3, as DNA: TGTGCCAGCAGCTTAAGGGGTAGCGGAAGCTCCTACAATGAGCAGTTCTTC. This gives the protein CASSLRGSGSSYNEQFF.

This clonotype has a count of ten or more. The chain employs TRBV27 and TRBJ2-5, with TRBD2 matching over 9 bases. V shed 3 bases, J shed 3 bases, and the junction held 2 bases outside the gene matches. The CDR3 has 14 residues. Germline CDR1 MNHEY, CDR2 SMNVEV (reference sequence). In nucleotides, the CDR3 is TGTGCCAGCAGTTTCGGACTAGCGAAAGAGACCCAGTACTTC. It codes for CASSFGLAKETQYF.

To note about this clonotype: A clone one base away is much larger, so this may be a read error. The gene calls are TRBV27 and TRBJ2-6, with TRBD1 identical over 9 bases. Germline loops: CDR1 MNHEY, CDR2 SMNVEV (reference sequence). The CDR3 loop spans 18 amino acids. The CDR3 region is CTSSIRPGQGSGANVLTF. CDR3 bases: TGTACCAGCAGTATTCGACCGGGACAGGGTTCTGGGGCCAACGTCCTGACTTTC.

This clonotype was observed at least ten times. This chain links TRBV20-1 with TRBJ1-1; D possibly corresponds to TRBD1 (5 bases). Germline CDR1 reads DFQATT; CDR2 reads SNEGSKA (reference sequence). The CDR3 sequence is 12 residues long. V was pared by 3 bases and J by 7 bases, with 12 bases between. The CDR3 DNA is TGCAGTGCTAGGGCCGACAGAGTTGAAGCTTTCTTT. Amino acids: CSARADRVEAFF.

The chain carries TRBV5-1 and TRBJ1-1, with 7 bases matching TRBD1. The germline CDR1 and CDR2 sequences are SGHRS and YFSETQ. V dropped 0 bases and J dropped 6; count of bases not matched to a gene: 5. The CDR3 is 14 amino acids. CDR3 sequence reads: CASSLGQGPAEAFF. The CDR3 nucleotides are TGCGCCAGCAGCTTGGGACAGGGTCCGGCTGAAGCTTTCTTT.

In this sample, this clonotype turned up many times. The chain uses TRBV7-2 and TRBJ2-2, with 7 bases that match TRBD2. Germline-derived CDR1 and CDR2 are SGHTA and FQGNSA. The trim removed 1 base at V and 7 bases at J, leaving 3 bases unmatched. This CDR3 comprises 14 residues. The CDR3 region has the DNA TGTGCCAGCAGCTTAGGGACTAGTGTCGGGGAGCTGTTTTTT. Translating gives CASSLGTSVGELFF.

The chain combines TRBV2 with TRBJ2-7, with TRBD2 matching over 7 bases. The CDR3 is 14 residues long. Germline V CDR1 and CDR2: SNHLY, FYNNEI. V lost 7 bases to trimming and J lost 1 base; unmatched junction nucleotides: 7. CDR3 residues: CASTLTSPSYEQYF. CDR3 in DNA: TGTGCCAGCACTCTGACTAGCCCTTCCTACGAGCAGTACTTC.